The 2 T cell receptor beta chains below come from one sample, sequenced in a study of neurological immune-mediated disorders. A single record per CDR3 protein comes from TCRdb applying MiXCR to the 5' RACE reads. The sample has over 50,000 distinct CDR3 sequences; approximately 5.3% are singletons. The sample was PBMCs. Source of these receptors: a human donor with multiple sclerosis. The donor label of this sample is uncertain.

In this sample, this clonotype turned up many times. The rearrangement uses TRBV6-6 and TRBJ2-7; no clear D. Between the trimmed V and J ends, which lost 6 bases and 5 bases, there was a span of 11 bases. The CDR3 has 12 amino acids. Germline assignment: CDR1 MNHNY and CDR2 SVGAGI (reference sequence). DNA of the CDR3: TGTGCCAGCAGGCACGTCCGTAACGAGCAGTACTTC. This translates into CASRHVRNEQYF.

Many counts were recorded for this clonotype. V gene TRBV5-1 combines with J gene TRBJ2-1, with 7 bases that match TRBD2. The CDR3 spans 15 residues. V shed 2 bases, J shed 0 bases, and the junction held 2 bases outside the gene matches. Germline V lookup: CDR1 SGHRS, CDR2 YFSETQ. The CDR3 region has the DNA TGCGCCAGCAGCTTCGGGGGGAGCTCCTACAATGAGCAGTTCTTC. Its translation is CASSFGGSSYNEQFF.